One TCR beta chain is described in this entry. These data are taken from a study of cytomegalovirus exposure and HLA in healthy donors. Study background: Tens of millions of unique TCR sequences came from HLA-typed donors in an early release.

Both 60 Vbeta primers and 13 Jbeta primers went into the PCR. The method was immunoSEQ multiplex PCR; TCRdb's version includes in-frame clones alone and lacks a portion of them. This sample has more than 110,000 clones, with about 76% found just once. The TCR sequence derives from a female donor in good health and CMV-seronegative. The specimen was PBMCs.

The chain's CDR3 is CASSLGGQGITEAFF. The CDR3 DNA reads TGTGCCAGCAGCTTAGGGGGACAGGGGATCACTGAAGCTTTCTTT. This chain uses TRBV7-9 with TRBJ1-1; TRBD1 matches at 10 bases. CDR3 length equals 15 residues. V trimming: 1 base; J trimming: 4 bases; junction bases outside the gene matches: 3. Germline lookup yields CDR1 SEHNR and CDR2 FQNEAQ (reference sequence).